Shown below are 21 T cell receptor beta chains from a single sample sequenced in a study of identifying expanded T cells in peripheral blood. Profiled with immunoSEQ multiplex PCR; TCRdb holds only in-frame clones, not every one. The table includes approximately 56,000 clones, approximately 86% detected once. Sample: blood. These receptors all come from a person between 18 and 75 years old in good health.

The V gene is TRBV7-3, the J gene TRBJ2-2, with D possibly matching TRBD2 (5 bases). CDR1 and CDR2 from the germline V gene are SGHTA and FQGTGA. Trimming removed 1 base at V and 11 bases at J, with 14 bases between. The CDR3 is 14 amino acids. CDR3 loop: CASSLNAPPGELFF. Written as DNA, the CDR3 is TGTGCCAGCAGCTTAAATGCCCCCCCGGGAGAGCTGTTTTTT.

The chain uses TRBV5-1 and TRBJ2-3, with TRBD2 matching 7 bases. This CDR3 is built from 14 residues. Trimming removed 2 bases from V and 4 bases from J; junction bases left unmatched: 4. The germline V gene has CDR1 SGHRS and CDR2 YFSETQ. CDR3 sequence: CASSLAGSSDTQYF. As DNA, the CDR3 is TGCGCCAGCAGCTTAGCGGGATCCTCAGATACGCAGTATTTT.

CDR3 in DNA: TGTGCCAGCAGCTTAGGAGACAGCAAACAAGAGACCCAGTACTTC. This sequence encodes CASSLGDSKQETQYF. The V gene is TRBV7-9, the J gene TRBJ2-5, with D possibly being TRBD1 (5 bases). With 1 base removed from V and 2 bases from J, the gap between germline ends came to 11 bases. The CDR3 sequence is 15 residues long. CDR1 is SEHNR, CDR2 FQNEAQ, per germline (reference sequence).

This clone was found a few times. J is TRBJ2-7 and V is TRBV28; D possibly corresponds to TRBD1 (5 bases). Trimming removed 1 base from V and 5 bases from J, with 6 bases in between. The CDR3 extends over 12 amino acids. Germline CDR1 and CDR2: MDHEN and SYDVKM. CDR3 residues: CASSLFRDEQYF. Written as DNA, the CDR3 is TGTGCCAGCAGTTTATTCAGGGACGAGCAGTACTTC.

The DNA for the CDR3 is TGTGCAAGTCGCTTAGCGTTAAGCGGGGGGGGTGGCGAGCAGTACGTC. Protein sequence: CASRLALSGGGGEQYV. The V and J genes are TRBV12-2 and TRBJ2-7; the DNA was not compared with TRBD2, the D call given in the table. TRBV12-2 is marked as a pseudogene. The CDR3 covers 16 residues.

This sequence joins TRBV2 and TRBJ1-1; weak D call: TRBD1 (6 bases). V was cut by 3 bases and J by 4 bases, with 9 bases left in between. Per the germline V gene, CDR1 is SNHLY and CDR2 is FYNNEI. The length of the CDR3 is 13 residues. This chain's CDR3 is CASSEVRGTEAFF. CDR3 in DNA: TGTGCCAGCAGTGAGGTCAGGGGCACTGAAGCTTTCTTT.

J is TRBJ2-1 and V is TRBV11-2; D remains unclear. The CDR3 has 11 residues. Germline CDR1 reads SGHAT; CDR2 reads FQNNGV. Between the trimmed V and J ends, which lost 5 bases and 10 bases, there was a span of 9 bases. CDR3 amino acids: CASSPGIEQFF. DNA for the CDR3: TGTGCCAGCAGCCCAGGAATCGAGCAGTTCTTC. Together with reference TRBV11-2 and TRBJ2-1, the CDR3 gives the full variable domain: EAGVAQSPRYKIIEKRQSVAFWCNPISGHATLYWYQQILGQGPKLLIQFQNNGVVDDSQLPKDRFSAERLKGVDSTLKIQPAKLEDSAVYLCASSPGIEQFFGPGTRLTVL.

The V gene is TRBV7-9, the J gene TRBJ1-6, with a tentative D call TRBD1 (5 bases). V dropped 2 bases and J dropped 7 bases, with 15 bases sitting between them. Looked up from germline, CDR1 is SEHNR and CDR2 is FQNEAQ (reference sequence). The CDR3 runs 16 residues. In DNA form, the CDR3 reads TGTGCCAGCAGCTTACATGACGGACACCCCAATTCACCCCTCCACTTT. It specifies CASSLHDGHPNSPLHF.

This chain links TRBV4-2 with TRBJ1-2; weak D call: TRBD1 (6 bases). The germline V and J ends were trimmed by 0 bases and 5 bases, with 13 bases remaining between them. This CDR3 has 15 amino acids. Looked up from germline, CDR1 is LGHNA and CDR2 is YNFKEQ. The CDR3 protein is CASSQDRGGAYGYTF. The CDR3 region has the DNA TGTGCCAGCAGCCAAGATCGGGGGGGGGCTTATGGCTACACCTTC.

In its sample, this clone was seen once. V gene TRBV6-1 combines with J gene TRBJ1-2; 8 nucleotides line up with TRBD1. This CDR3 is built from 14 residues. Looked up from germline, CDR1 is MNHNS and CDR2 is SASEGT. V lost 3 bases and J lost 4; bases outside the gene matches: 4. In nucleotides, the CDR3 is TGTGCCAGCAGTGATGGACAGGGCGCCTATGGCTACACCTTC. Translation gives CASSDGQGAYGYTF.

This clone was picked up many times. The chain has TRBV28 and TRBJ1-2; D unresolved. CDR1 is MDHEN and CDR2 is SYDVKM in the germline V gene. Trimming took off 2 bases at V and 2 bases at J, with 9 bases between the two ends. The CDR3 loop spans 14 amino acids. The CDR3 protein is CASSLSQQNYGYTF. The DNA of the CDR3 is TGTGCCAGCAGTTTAAGCCAGCAAAACTATGGCTACACCTTC.

The genes are TRBV6-1 and TRBJ2-7, with a possible D match to TRBD2 (5 bases). CDR1 is MNHNS and CDR2 is SASEGT in the germline V gene. Deletions cut 0 bases from V and 3 bases from J, with 9 bases between. CDR3 size: 14 residues. The CDR3 loop is CASSEATTNYEQYV. CDR3 coding DNA: TGTGCCAGCAGTGAAGCGACTACAAACTACGAGCAGTACGTC.

This chain's CDR3 is CASSLGTDFQETQYF. CDR3 nucleotide sequence: TGCGCCAGCAGCTTGGGGACAGATTTTCAAGAGACCCAGTACTTC. The J gene is TRBJ2-5, the V gene TRBV5-1; tentative D call: TRBD1 (6 bases). The V and J ends lost 0 bases and 2 bases respectively, with 11 bases between them. The germline CDR1 and CDR2 sequences are SGHRS and YFSETQ. The CDR3 is made up of 15 amino acids.

The chain uses TRBV7-2 and TRBJ1-1; no reliable D call. The CDR3 consists of 12 residues. V dropped 5 bases and J dropped 6 bases, with 10 bases sitting between them. CDR1 is SGHTA, CDR2 FQGNSA, per germline. As DNA, the CDR3 is TGTGCCAGCAGCCCACCCGGTCCTGAAGCTTTCTTT. Its translation is CASSPPGPEAFF. Complete variable domain (other parts from reference TRBV7-2 and TRBJ1-1): GAGVSQSPSNKVTEKGKDVELRCDPISGHTALYWYRQSLGQGLEFLIYFQGNSAPDKSGLPSDRFSAERTGGSVSTLTIQRTQQEDSAVYLCASSPPGPEAFFGQGTRLTVV.

The gene calls are TRBV5-5 and TRBJ1-5; D remains ambiguous. V shed 4 bases and J shed 4 bases, with 12 bases lying between them. The CDR3 is 14 residues long. Germline V gene lookup returns CDR1 SGHKS and CDR2 YYEKEE (reference sequence). CDR3 sequence (DNA): TGTGCCAGCAGCCCCATGGGAGGTAATCAGCCCCAGCATTTT. Its protein product is CASSPMGGNQPQHF.

The chain links TRBV6-1 to TRBJ2-3; the D gene is possibly TRBD2 (6 bases). The CDR3 is made up of 13 amino acids. Trimming took off 1 base at V and 7 bases at J, with 9 bases between the two ends. Germline values: CDR1 MNHNS, CDR2 SASEGT. This CDR3 reads CASSEGRVYTQYF. In DNA form, the CDR3 reads TGTGCCAGCAGTGAAGGGAGGGTGTATACGCAGTATTTT.

The chain links TRBV6-5 to TRBJ1-5; unclear D gene. The V gene lost 2 bases and the J gene lost 3 bases, with 11 bases spanning the gap. This CDR3 region has 15 residues. Germline CDR1 reads MNHEY; CDR2 reads SVGAGI. The CDR3 region has the DNA TGTGCCAGCAGTTACGACGGGTCGGTCAATCAGCCCCAGCATTTT. Amino acid sequence: CASSYDGSVNQPQHF.

The chain carries TRBV10-3 and TRBJ2-1, with 7 positions matching TRBD2. The CDR3 runs 13 residues. Germline V CDR1 and CDR2: ENHRY, SYGVKD. Trimming cost V 3 bases and J 7 bases; bases outside gene matches: 3. The CDR3 DNA sequence: TGTGCCATCAGTGACCTCGGGAGGAATGAGCAGTTCTTC. Translating it yields CAISDLGRNEQFF.

This clone was observed once. V gene TRBV5-4 combines with J gene TRBJ1-6; D is ambiguous. Trimming took off 1 base at V and 10 bases at J, with 15 bases between the two ends. Looked up from germline, CDR1 is SGHNT and CDR2 is YYREEE (reference sequence). This CDR3 has 15 amino acids. CDR3 region: CASSLYPQAQSPLHF. The CDR3 DNA reads as TGTGCCAGCAGCTTGTACCCCCAGGCCCAGTCACCCCTCCACTTT.

The chain uses TRBV4-3 and TRBJ2-7; no reliable D call. Trimming pared 3 bases from V and 0 bases from J, leaving 9 bases between. CDR3 length: 14 residues. CDR1 is LGHNA, CDR2 YSLEER, per germline. CDR3 DNA sequence: TGCGCCAGCAGCCACTGGCGCTCCTCCTACGAGCAGTACTTC. This encodes CASSHWRSSYEQYF.

Here the CDR3 DNA reads TGTGCCAGCAGCTTGGGGCTAGCGGGGGGCAGGACAGATACGCAGTATTTT. It specifies CASSLGLAGGRTDTQYF. The rearrangement uses TRBV5-6 and TRBJ2-3, with 11 bases aligning to TRBD2. Germline V gives CDR1 SGHDT, CDR2 YYEEEE. J gave up 3 bases and V 0 bases, and 6 bases lay outside the gene matches. The CDR3 length is 17 residues.